The 26 T cell receptor beta chains below all came from one sample that was sequenced in a study of CD8 T cells in ankylosing spondylitis. TCRdb reprocessed the 5' RACE reads with MiXCR, giving one entry per CDR3 protein. The repertoire has approximately 90,000 distinct CDR3 sequences, roughly 8.3% of them found once; the top ten carry 9.9%. Sequenced material: blood, either unsorted or a sorted T cell fraction (not recorded which). These TCRs come from a male donor with ankylosing spondylitis or in good health (not recorded which).

This clonotype has a count of ten or more. This chain connects TRBV29-1 to TRBJ2-1, with 8 nucleotides matching TRBD2. The V gene's germline CDR1 is SQVTM and CDR2 ANQGSEA. J was trimmed by 9 bases and V by 7 bases; bases with no gene match: 14. The CDR3 extends over 14 amino acids. The CDR3 spells CSGIGGLGALEQFF. The CDR3 region has the DNA TGCAGCGGAATTGGGGGACTAGGGGCACTTGAGCAGTTCTTC.

The table lists this clonotype with many counts. The gene calls are TRBV5-1 and TRBJ1-1, with 12 bases fitting TRBD1. CDR3 length: 17 amino acids. Germline trimming cut 3 bases from V and 0 bases from J; bases unmatched to any gene: 6. The germline V gene has CDR1 SGHRS and CDR2 YFSETQ. DNA for the CDR3: TGCGCCAGCAGCTGGGGACAGGGGGCGCCAGTGAACACTGAAGCTTTCTTT. Amino acids: CASSWGQGAPVNTEAFF.

This clonotype has a count of ten or more. The chain is built from TRBV5-6 and TRBJ1-5, with a possible D match to TRBD1 (5 bases). Germline values: CDR1 SGHDT, CDR2 YYEEEE. Trimming removed 2 bases at V and 6 bases at J, with 33 bases between. There are 21 residues in the CDR3. DNA of the CDR3: TGTGCCAGCAGCTTATTCTTCTCTACCGGGACGGCCTCGGGGAAAAGTCAGCCCCAGCATTTT. Encoded protein: CASSLFFSTGTASGKSQPQHF.

This clonotype has more than one count but fewer than ten. The rearrangement uses TRBV7-9 and TRBJ2-5; 12 bases are a match to TRBD1. V trimming: 3 bases; J trimming: 5 bases; junction bases outside the gene matches: 4. Germline-derived CDR1 and CDR2 are SEHNR and FQNEAQ (reference sequence). The CDR3 spans 15 residues. Here the CDR3 reads CASSFRDRGQETQYF. DNA of the CDR3: TGTGCCAGCAGCTTTCGGGACAGGGGGCAGGAGACCCAGTACTTC.

This clonotype was observed at least ten times. The chain links TRBV10-3 to TRBJ2-3, with unresolved D. V dropped 8 bases and J dropped 2 bases, with 8 bases sitting between them. CDR3 length equals 12 residues. Looked up from germline, CDR1 is ENHRY and CDR2 is SYGVKD. The CDR3 DNA sequence: TGTGCCATCCTCGGCAACACAGATACGCAGTATTTT. Protein product: CAILGNTDTQYF.

In the case of this clonotype: This may come from a read error, since a much larger clone is one base off. The rearrangement uses TRBV15 and TRBJ2-1; TRBD2 might be the D (7 bases). This CDR3 is 14 amino acids long. CDR1 is LNHNV and CDR2 is YYDKDF in the germline V gene (reference sequence). V lost 9 bases, J lost 2 bases, and 14 bases lay in between. CDR3 sequence (DNA): TGTGCCACGAAACGGGGGGCAGCCTACAATGAGCAGTTCTTC. Protein sequence: CATKRGAAYNEQFF. Using reference TRBV15 and TRBJ2-1 for the parts outside the CDR3, the full variable domain is DAMVIQNPRYQVTQFGKPVTLSCSQTLNHNVMYWYQQKSSQAPKLLFHYYDKDFNNEADTPDNFQSRRPNTSFCFLDIRSPGLGDTAMYLCATKRGAAYNEQFFGPGTRLTVL.

In its sample, this clonotype was seen many times. The chain carries TRBV20-1 and TRBJ2-7; 9 bases match TRBD2. Germline V CDR1 and CDR2: DFQATT, SNEGSKA (reference sequence). V lost 6 bases, J lost 3 bases, and 9 bases stayed unmatched. This CDR3 comprises 14 residues. The CDR3: CSARGASGVYEQYF. The CDR3 DNA reads TGCAGTGCCAGGGGGGCTAGCGGGGTCTACGAGCAGTACTTC.

V gene TRBV6-1 combines with J gene TRBJ2-5, with 10 nucleotides matching TRBD2. The CDR3 is 15 amino acids. The J segment lost 3 bases and the V segment lost 4 bases, leaving 5 bases of the junction unmatched. Germline CDR1 is MNHNS and CDR2 is SASEGT. The DNA of the CDR3 is TGTGCCAGCAGTGGACGAGGGACTAGCGAAGAGACCCAGTACTTC. This translates into CASSGRGTSEETQYF.

This chain uses TRBV30 with TRBJ1-1; maybe TRBD1 (5 bases). Germline values: CDR1 GTSNPN, CDR2 SVGIG (reference sequence). This CDR3 has 13 residues. Trimming took off 0 bases at V and 4 bases at J, with 9 bases between the two ends. The DNA for the CDR3 is TGTGCCTGGAGTGTACCAGGGAGCACTGAAGCTTTCTTT. This translates into CAWSVPGSTEAFF.

This clonotype has at least ten counts. V usage is TRBV7-2 and J usage is TRBJ1-6, with no clear D. Germline CDR1 SGHTA, CDR2 FQGNSA. The V gene lost 5 bases and the J gene lost 6 bases, with 14 bases spanning the gap. This CDR3 spans 15 amino acids. The CDR3 protein is CASSLLSGINSPLHF. The CDR3, as DNA: TGTGCCAGCAGCCTCCTCTCGGGGATTAATTCACCCCTCCACTTT. The whole variable domain, filled in from reference TRBV7-2 and TRBJ1-6, reads GAGVSQSPSNKVTEKGKDVELRCDPISGHTALYWYRQSLGQGLEFLIYFQGNSAPDKSGLPSDRFSAERTGGSVSTLTIQRTQQEDSAVYLCASSLLSGINSPLHFGNGTRLTVT.

The gene calls are TRBV5-1 and TRBJ2-7; 8 nucleotides line up with TRBD1. CDR1 and CDR2 (germline): SGHRS, YFSETQ. The CDR3 has 14 residues. V shed 4 bases and J 3 bases; nucleotides not matched to a gene: 6. The CDR3 region is CASSQDRELYEQYF. In DNA form, the CDR3 reads TGCGCCAGCAGCCAGGACAGGGAACTCTACGAGCAGTACTTC.

Ten or more counts support this clonotype. The J gene is TRBJ1-1, the V gene TRBV20-1, with 10 nucleotides matching TRBD1. The trim removed 6 bases at V and 7 bases at J, leaving 8 bases unmatched. CDR1 and CDR2 from the germline V gene are DFQATT and SNEGSKA (reference sequence). CDR3 length equals 13 residues. As DNA, the CDR3 is TGCAGTGCCCGAAGGACAGGGGGAGGTGAAGCTTTCTTT. The encoded protein is CSARRTGGGEAFF.

The sample holds many counts of this clonotype. The chain joins TRBV6-2 or TRBV6-3 to TRBJ2-7, with TRBD1 matching 7 bases. The germline V gene has CDR1 MNHEY and CDR2 SVGEGT. The CDR3 has 16 residues. V lost 8 bases, J lost 0 bases, and 13 bases stayed unmatched. CDR3 protein: CASYSPGQPSSYEQYF. CDR3 coding DNA: TGTGCCAGCTACTCCCCGGGACAGCCTTCCTCCTACGAGCAGTACTTC.

Many counts were recorded for this clonotype. V and J are TRBV20-1 and TRBJ1-3; D unresolved. V was shortened by 5 bases and J by 7 bases, with 24 bases between the two germline ends. The length of the CDR3 is 16 residues. CDR1 is DFQATT, CDR2 SNEGSKA, per germline (reference sequence). The CDR3 region has the DNA TGCAGTGCTTCCCCCCAGGTTTCCCCCTCTTTCAACACCATATATTTT. This sequence encodes CSASPQVSPSFNTIYF.

This clonotype came up many times. This sequence joins TRBV25-1 and TRBJ2-7, with 9 nucleotides matching TRBD1. The CDR3 extends over 13 amino acids. Per germline, CDR1 MGHDK and CDR2 SYGVNS. The V and J ends lost 6 bases and 5 bases, in that order; junction bases with no gene match: 5. The CDR3 DNA reads as TGTGCCAGCAGGGGACAGGGTTCCCACGAGCAGTACTTC. This translates into CASRGQGSHEQYF.

This clonotype appeared many times. This sequence joins TRBV5-1 and TRBJ2-5; no clear D. Looked up from germline, CDR1 is SGHRS and CDR2 is YFSETQ. The germline V and J ends were trimmed by 3 bases and 7 bases, with 13 bases remaining between them. The CDR3 spans 13 residues. CDR3 bases: TGCGCCAGCAGCTCGGAAGTGTTTGGGACCCAGTACTTC. Translation gives CASSSEVFGTQYF.

This clonotype was counted many times. V and J are TRBV18 and TRBJ2-3; no clear D gene. Trimming took 0 bases from V and 4 from J, leaving 5 bases between them. Germline values: CDR1 KGHSH, CDR2 LQKENI. CDR3 length: 13 residues. DNA for the CDR3: TGTGCCAGCTCACCACCAGGGTCAGATACGCAGTATTTT. Translating gives CASSPPGSDTQYF.

In its sample, this clonotype was seen many times. V gene TRBV6-1 combines with J gene TRBJ1-5; D unresolved. Per the germline V gene, CDR1 is MNHNS and CDR2 is SASEGT. This CDR3 has 14 residues. The V and J ends lost 6 bases and 6 bases respectively, with 15 bases between them. The CDR3 region is CASSRRGRSQPQHF. In DNA form, the CDR3 reads TGTGCCAGCAGCCGGCGGGGAAGGTCTCAGCCCCAGCATTTT.

This clonotype was counted only a few times. The rearrangement uses TRBV5-1 and TRBJ2-1; 11 bases map to TRBD2. This CDR3 has 16 residues. J was trimmed by 8 bases and V by 4 bases; bases with no gene match: 11. Germline loops: CDR1 SGHRS, CDR2 YFSETQ. The CDR3 spells CASSATGLAVWDEQFF. CDR3 nucleotides: TGCGCCAGCAGCGCGACGGGACTAGCGGTATGGGATGAGCAGTTCTTC.

This clonotype was seen repeatedly, ten times or more. This chain uses TRBV6-1 with TRBJ1-1, with 8 bases identical to TRBD1. This CDR3 contains 14 residues. V dropped 7 bases and J dropped 4; count of bases not matched to a gene: 8. Germline assignment: CDR1 MNHNS and CDR2 SASEGT. The CDR3 nucleotides read TGTGCCAGCACCGCCGACAGGGGATCCACTGAAGCTTTCTTT. The encoded protein is CASTADRGSTEAFF.

This clonotype was seen at least ten times. This sequence joins TRBV7-2 and TRBJ2-7, with TRBD1 matching over 8 bases. CDR1 and CDR2 (germline): SGHTA, FQGNSA. This CDR3 region has 14 residues. J gave up 5 bases and V 5 bases, and 8 bases lay outside the gene matches. The CDR3 reads CASSLQGAFNEQYF. The CDR3 DNA sequence: TGTGCCAGCAGCCTCCAGGGGGCTTTTAACGAGCAGTACTTC.

This clonotype has ten or more counts. This chain joins TRBV20-1 and TRBJ2-7; TRBD2 matches at 7 bases. Germline trimming cut 4 bases from V and 6 bases from J; bases unmatched to any gene: 9. Germline CDR1 is DFQATT and CDR2 is SNEGSKA (reference sequence). This CDR3 is 13 amino acids long. The CDR3: CSANARLAAEQYF. In DNA, the CDR3 is TGCAGTGCTAACGCTAGACTAGCCGCCGAGCAGTACTTC.

Turning to this clonotype: Without the conserved terminal phenylalanine or tryptophan, this CDR3 likely stems from a read error. The V call is TRBV5-1, the J call TRBJ2-7, with D possibly TRBD2 on 5 matching bases. Germline CDR1 SGHRS, CDR2 YFSETQ. The CDR3 length is 13 residues. Trimming stripped 0 bases from V and 2 bases from J, with 6 bases between. CDR3 in amino acids: CASSLAGTYEQYS. The CDR3 DNA is TGCGCCAGCAGCTTGGCGGGGACCTACGAGCAGTACTCC.

This clonotype was counted at least ten times. CDR3 loop: CASSSTGGSTDTQYF. The CDR3 DNA is TGTGCCAGCAGTTCAACCGGGGGATCCACAGATACGCAGTATTTT. The chain combines TRBV12-3 or TRBV12-4 with TRBJ2-3; TRBD2 is a possible D gene (6 bases). V lost 4 bases, J lost 2 bases, and 13 bases lay in between. The CDR3 spans 15 residues.

This clonotype was found many times. DNA of the CDR3: TGTGCCAGCAGTTTGGGGGGGGGCAAAAACATTCAGTACTTC. It codes for CASSLGGGKNIQYF. The rearrangement joins TRBV12-3 or TRBV12-4 to TRBJ2-4, with 7 nucleotides matching TRBD2. The CDR3 covers 14 residues. V shed 3 bases, J shed 3 bases, and the junction held 2 bases outside the gene matches.

This clonotype was detected many times. The chain couples TRBV7-2 to TRBJ2-3; 11 bases agree with TRBD2. Trimming cost V 1 base and J 4 bases; bases outside gene matches: 4. Germline V lookup: CDR1 SGHTA, CDR2 FQGNSA. The CDR3 totals 16 residues. CDR3 in amino acids: CASSLDSGRVPDTQYF. CDR3 bases: TGTGCCAGCAGCTTAGATAGCGGGAGGGTCCCAGATACGCAGTATTTT.